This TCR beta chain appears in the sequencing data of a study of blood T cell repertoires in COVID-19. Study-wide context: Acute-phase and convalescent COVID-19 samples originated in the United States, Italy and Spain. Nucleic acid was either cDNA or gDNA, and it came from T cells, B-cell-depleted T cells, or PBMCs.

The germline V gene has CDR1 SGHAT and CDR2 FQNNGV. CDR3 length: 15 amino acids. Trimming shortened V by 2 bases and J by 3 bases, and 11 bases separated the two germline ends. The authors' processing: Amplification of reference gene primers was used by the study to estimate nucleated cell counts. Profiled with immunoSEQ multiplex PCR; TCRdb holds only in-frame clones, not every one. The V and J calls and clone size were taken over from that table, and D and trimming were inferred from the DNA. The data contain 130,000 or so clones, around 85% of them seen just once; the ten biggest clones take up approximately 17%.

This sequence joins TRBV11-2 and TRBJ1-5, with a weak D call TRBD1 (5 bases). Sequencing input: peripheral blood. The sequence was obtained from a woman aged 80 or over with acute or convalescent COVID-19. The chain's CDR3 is CASSLSGGFNQPQHF. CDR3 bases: TGTGCCAGCAGCTTAAGTGGGGGGTTCAATCAGCCCCAGCATTTT.